This T cell receptor (beta chain) was retrieved from a study of T cells in localized non-small cell lung cancer. Study-wide results and caveats: T cell clonality was highest in uninvolved adjacent lung, above tumor. A raised T cell density in blood coincided with lengthier overall survival.

The CDR3 has 14 residues. The germline CDR1 and CDR2 sequences are MNHNS and SASEGT. V dropped 2 bases and J dropped 1 base, with 6 bases sitting between them. Profiled with immunoSEQ multiplex PCR; TCRdb holds only in-frame clones, not every one. This sample carries over 45,000 clones, 70% to 90% of them seen once, and the ten largest clones take roughly 21%. On this clone: The target antigen is unknown.

The V gene is TRBV6-1, the J gene TRBJ2-4, with D tentatively TRBD1 (6 bases). The sequencing used peripheral blood, collected before any cancer treatment. The clonotype originates from a man aged 35-75 years with stage I squamous cell lung carcinoma. The CDR3 loop reads CASSETGAKNIQYF. In DNA, the CDR3 is TGTGCCAGCAGTGAAACAGGGGCCAAAAACATTCAGTACTTC.